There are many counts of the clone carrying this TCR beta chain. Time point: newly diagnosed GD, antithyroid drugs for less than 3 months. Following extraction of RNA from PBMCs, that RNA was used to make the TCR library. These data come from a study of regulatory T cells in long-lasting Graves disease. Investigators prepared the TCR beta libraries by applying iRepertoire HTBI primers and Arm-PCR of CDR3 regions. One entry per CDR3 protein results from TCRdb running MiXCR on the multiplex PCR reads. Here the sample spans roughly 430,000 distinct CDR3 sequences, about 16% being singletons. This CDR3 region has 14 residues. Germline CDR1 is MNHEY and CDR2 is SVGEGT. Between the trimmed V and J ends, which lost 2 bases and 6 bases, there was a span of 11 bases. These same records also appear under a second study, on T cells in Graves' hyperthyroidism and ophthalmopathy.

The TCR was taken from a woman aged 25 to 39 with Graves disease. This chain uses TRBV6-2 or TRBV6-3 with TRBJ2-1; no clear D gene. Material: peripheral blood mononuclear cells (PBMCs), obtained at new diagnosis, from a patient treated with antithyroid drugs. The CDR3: CASSYVGYSNEQFF. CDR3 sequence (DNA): TGTGCCAGCAGTTACGTCGGTTATAGCAATGAGCAGTTCTTC.